These 2 T cell receptor beta chains were sequenced from one sample in a study of T cells expressing NK-cell markers. TCRdb reanalyzed the 5' RACE reads, giving one entry per CDR3 protein sequence and no DNA. There are about 260,000 distinct CDR3 sequences in the sample, with 0.39% held by the top ten. Sequencing was carried out using blood T cells: a sorted CD56 or NKG2C T cell subset, CD4+ or CD8+ T cells, or bulk PBMC T cells (not recorded which). All receptors come from a man younger than 35 in good health.

The chain has TRBV25-1 and TRBJ2-5; the D gene TCRdb calls, TRBD1, cannot be checked with no DNA. The CDR3 totals 15 residues. Germline V gene data show CDR1 as MGHDK and CDR2 as SYGVNS. CDR3 protein: CASSDPRGVRETQYF. The full variable domain, completed using reference TRBV25-1 and TRBJ2-5, is EADIYQTPRYLVIGTGKKITLECSQTMGHDKMYWYQQDPGMELHLIHYSYGVNSTEKGDLSSESTVSRIRTEHFPLTLESARPSHTSQYLCASSDPRGVRETQYFGPGTRLLVL.

The CDR3 protein is CAHGAGSSYNEQFF. V usage is TRBV10-3 and J usage is TRBJ2-1; the D call of TRBD2 rests on TCRdb alone, since no DNA is present to check it. The CDR3 has 14 amino acids. The germline V gene encodes CDR1 ENHRY and CDR2 SYGVKD.